This TCR beta chain came from a study of a mutant IDH1 vaccine in newly diagnosed glioma. Study-level information: Patients began vaccination 4-6 weeks after radiotherapy alone, or with temozolomide cycles.

The assay was immunoSEQ multiplex PCR, and TCRdb's table has in-frame clones only and misses some. Among tens of thousands of clones, about 87% were seen once, and the ten largest hold 2% to 2.5%. Specified time point: week 35, safety follow-up. Each dose of the vaccine consisted of 300 ug of mutant IDH1 20-mer peptide, with topical imiquimod. The V gene lost 6 bases and the J gene lost 0 bases, with 16 bases spanning the gap. CDR3 length: 17 amino acids. Germline V gene data show CDR1 as SGHRS and CDR2 as YFSETQ. Turning to this clone: Its antigen is unidentified.

The sequence came from a man aged 25-45 years with glioma. The starting material was PBMCs, obtained from a glioma patient whose treatment included an IDH1 peptide vaccine. The chain recombines TRBV5-1 with TRBJ2-6; D is possibly TRBD2 (6 bases). CDR3 bases: TGCGCCAGCACCCAACGGGAGTCTAGCTCTGGGGCCAACGTCCTGACTTTC. It encodes CASTQRESSSGANVLTF.